Below are 9 T cell receptor beta chains sequenced from a single sample in a study of shared clonotypes between healthy human individuals. Sequencing was performed with immunoSEQ multiplex PCR; in TCRdb, only in-frame clones are kept and a portion is missing. The sample lists 180,000 or so clones, around 93% occurring once. The sequencing input was naive CD4+ T cells sorted from blood. The subset: CD45RA+ positively selected. These TCRs come from a woman in her 30s in good health.

The table lists this clone with a few counts. The chain combines TRBV18 with TRBJ2-7, with TRBD1 matching over 7 bases. Trimming at V came to 5 bases and at J to 0 bases, leaving 7 bases not matched to a gene. CDR1 is KGHSH, CDR2 LQKENI, per germline. The CDR3 has 15 amino acids. The DNA for the CDR3 is TGTGCCAGCTCATCGGTGACAGGGCTCTCCTACGAGCAGTACTTC. Translating it yields CASSSVTGLSYEQYF.

The sample holds one count of this clone. V usage is TRBV7-3 and J usage is TRBJ1-1, with TRBD1 matching over 10 bases. CDR3 length equals 13 residues. The ends lost 5 bases at V and 3 bases at J; junction bases unmatched: 0. Germline CDR1 SGHTA, CDR2 FQGTGA. Here the CDR3 DNA reads TGTGCCAGCAGCGACAGGGGGCACACTGAAGCTTTCTTT. Its translation is CASSDRGHTEAFF.

V and J are TRBV4-1 and TRBJ1-2; the D is unclear. V was pared by 2 bases and J by 4 bases, with 14 bases between. This CDR3 region has 15 residues. Germline CDR1 is MGHRA and CDR2 is YSYEKL. CDR3 residues: CASSQPRTSLYGYTF. The CDR3 bases are TGCGCCAGCAGCCAACCCCGGACCAGCCTCTATGGCTACACCTTC.

V gene TRBV28 combines with J gene TRBJ1-2, with D perhaps TRBD1 (5 bases). The CDR3 length is 13 residues. CDR1 is MDHEN and CDR2 is SYDVKM in the germline V gene. V gave up 5 bases and J gave up 5 bases, with 12 bases separating them. The CDR3 DNA follows: TGTGCCAGCAGTACCGGGACTGCGTATGGCTACACCTTC. Translation gives CASSTGTAYGYTF.

The chain is built from TRBV5-1 and TRBJ2-2; TRBD2 matches 10 bases. The junction had 9 bases not matched to a gene; V was cut back by 0 bases and J by 7 bases. The CDR3 consists of 17 residues. Per germline, CDR1 SGHRS and CDR2 YFSETQ. The CDR3 bases are TGCGCCAGCAGCTTGGCCACTAGCGGGGTTCGTGACGGGGAGCTGTTTTTT. Its protein is CASSLATSGVRDGELFF.

CDR3: CASSFPGTSGLEQFF. As DNA, the CDR3 is TGTGCCAGCAGCTTCCCCGGGACTAGCGGACTTGAGCAGTTCTTC. This rearrangement joins TRBV7-2 to TRBJ2-1; 11 bases match TRBD2. Germline CDR1 SGHTA, CDR2 FQGNSA. V trimming: 3 bases; J trimming: 9 bases; junction bases outside the gene matches: 7. The CDR3 loop spans 15 amino acids.

The chain carries TRBV19 and TRBJ2-5; 8 nucleotides agree with TRBD2. The better agreement between TRBJ2-7 and the DNA end casts doubt on the J call. The CDR3 spans 15 residues. Germline lookup yields CDR1 LNHDA and CDR2 SQIVND (reference sequence). The CDR3 DNA follows: TGTGCCAGTAGTATTAGGAGCGGGGGCTCCTACGAGCAGTACTTC. Residues: CASSIRSGGSYEQYF.

This chain connects TRBV14 to TRBJ1-2, with D unresolved. V dropped 4 bases and J dropped 8 bases, with 14 bases sitting between them. This CDR3 has 13 amino acids. Germline V gives CDR1 SGHDN, CDR2 FVKESK. CDR3 DNA sequence: TGTGCCAGCAGCCCCATAGGAGGGTCCGGCTACACCTTC. Amino acids: CASSPIGGSGYTF.

CDR3 nucleotides: TGTGCCAGTAGTAAGCAGGGGGCGTTGGGTTACGAGCAGTACTTC. Protein: CASSKQGALGYEQYF. The rearrangement joins TRBV19 to TRBJ2-7, with TRBD1 identical over 8 bases. The germline gives CDR1 LNHDA, CDR2 SQIVND (reference sequence). With V trimmed by 4 bases and J by 4 bases, 9 bases remained unmatched. The length of the CDR3 is 15 residues. The variable domain in full, completed from reference TRBV19 and TRBJ2-7, reads DGGITQSPKYLFRKEGQNVTLSCEQNLNHDAMYWYRQDPGQGLRLIYYSQIVNDFQKGDIAEGYSVSREKKESFPLTVTSAQKNPTAFYLCASSKQGALGYEQYFGPGTRLTVT.